This is a list of T cell receptor beta chains from one sample in a study of blood T cell repertoires in COVID-19. Profiling relied on immunoSEQ multiplex PCR, and the TCRdb table lists in-frame clones only, not all of them. The sample carries just over 300,000 clones, approximately 89% recorded once. The sample taken for sequencing was peripheral blood. The receptor source for this set is a woman under 40 with COVID-19, enrolled during active disease. The CDR3 runs from the conserved cysteine through the conserved F or W. The D gene is left open where the match is weak. Not every row has a clone size; where given, it reads once, few, many or a size class.

cdr3_aa cdr3_nt j_call d_call clone_size v_call
CASSPRVNGYTF TGTGCCAGCAGTCCCCGAGTTAATGGCTACACCTTC TRBJ1-2 . . TRBV28
CASSPPGLASGTDTQYF TGTGCCAGCAGCCCACCGGGACTAGCATCCGGCACAGATACGCAGTATTTT TRBJ2-3 TRBD2 . TRBV7-8
CASSSLAGGLSGANVLTF TGTGCCAGCAGCTCCTTAGCGGGGGGCCTCTCTGGGGCCAACGTCCTGACTTTC TRBJ2-6 TRBD2 . TRBV5-6
CASIYGTSGNQPQHF TGTGCCAGCATCTATGGGACATCCGGCAATCAGCCCCAGCATTTT TRBJ1-5 . . TRBV28
CASSLQENYGYTF TGTGCCAGCAGCTTACAGGAAAACTATGGCTACACCTTC TRBJ1-2 . . TRBV7-9
CASSFSENQGAGSPLHF TGTGCCAGCAGTTTTTCGGAAAATCAGGGGGCAGGTTCACCCCTCCACTTT TRBJ1-6 TRBD1 . TRBV27
CASSQEQETQYF TGTGCCAGCAGCCAGGAACAAGAGACCCAGTACTTC TRBJ2-5 . few TRBV7-9
CASSAPRDQETQYF TGTGCCAGCAGTGCTCCCAGGGATCAAGAGACCCAGTACTTC TRBJ2-5 . . TRBV2
CASSKGGGGTGELFF TGTGCCAGTTCCAAGGGAGGGGGTGGCACCGGGGAGCTGTTTTTT TRBJ2-2 . . TRBV19
CASSLWDRERDTF TGTGCCAGCAGCTTGTGGGACAGGGAGCGGGACACCTTC TRBJ1-2 TRBD1 . TRBV5-4
CASSFSRDPLAQYF TGTGCCAGCAGTTTCTCGCGGGACCCCCTGGCCCAGTACTTC TRBJ2-5 . . TRBV2
CATARAGTGGFNYGYTF TGTGCCACCGCGCGCGCCGGGACAGGGGGCTTTAACTATGGCTACACCTTC TRBJ1-2 TRBD1 few TRBV19
CASSDASGGRETQYF TGTGCCAGCAGCGACGCTTCGGGGGGGCGGGAGACCCAGTACTTC TRBJ2-5 TRBD2 . TRBV2
CASSYSQGLNTDTQYF TGTGCCAGCAGTTACTCGCAGGGCTTAAACACAGATACGCAGTATTTT TRBJ2-3 . . TRBV6-5
CATSDPRQGESGELFF TGTGCCACCAGTGACCCTCGACAGGGAGAGTCCGGGGAGCTGTTTTTT TRBJ2-2 TRBD1 . TRBV24-1
CATSQRGLNSPLHF TGTGCCACCAGTCAGAGGGGACTTAATTCACCCCTCCACTTT TRBJ1-6 . few TRBV24-1
CASSRLRTSGDNEQFF TGCGCCAGCAGCCGCCTTAGGACTAGCGGGGACAATGAGCAGTTCTTC TRBJ2-1 TRBD2 . TRBV4-1
CASSIGGVEAFF TGTGCCAGTAGTATTGGAGGGGTTGAAGCTTTCTTT TRBJ1-1 . . TRBV19
CASARSPGGYGYTF TGTGCCAGCGCCCGATCGCCTGGCGGCTATGGCTACACCTTC TRBJ1-2 . . TRBV6-5
CASSPGHQETQYF TGTGCCAGCAGCCCCGGACATCAAGAGACCCAGTACTTC TRBJ2-5 . . TRBV3-1/TRBV3-2
CASSEAAGGRETQYF TGTGCCAGCAGTGAAGCGGCGGGGGGCCGGGAGACCCAGTACTTC TRBJ2-5 TRBD2 . TRBV6-1
CASGLFPGRDGYTF TGTGCTAGTGGTTTGTTTCCGGGGAGGGATGGCTACACCTTC TRBJ1-2 . . TRBV12-5
CASSPDRLNQPQHF TGCGCCAGCAGCCCGGACAGGCTCAATCAGCCCCAGCATTTT TRBJ1-5 TRBD1 . TRBV10-2
CAWHPRDRGMNTEAFF TGTGCCTGGCACCCCCGGGACAGGGGGATGAACACTGAAGCTTTCTTT TRBJ1-1 TRBD1 . TRBV30
CAKEGTGENYGYTF TGTGCCAAGGAAGGGACAGGAGAGAACTATGGCTACACCTTC TRBJ1-2 TRBD1 . TRBV2
CASIPKGEGRQPQHF TGTGCCAGTATCCCTAAGGGGGAGGGGAGGCAGCCCCAGCATTTT TRBJ1-5 . . TRBV19
CASVDSRAGNTIYF TGTGCCAGTGTGGACAGCCGGGCTGGAAACACCATATATTTT TRBJ1-3 . . TRBV25-1
CASSEARAGRSNEKLFF TGTGCCAGCAGTGAAGCGCGGGCAGGGAGGAGTAATGAAAAACTGTTTTTT TRBJ1-4 . . TRBV6-1
CASEGVQGPGNTEAFF TGTGCCAGTGAAGGTGTACAGGGTCCTGGGAACACTGAAGCTTTCTTT TRBJ1-1 . . TRBV6-6
CAIRVFPATGGYQPQHF TGTGCCATCAGAGTCTTCCCGGCGACAGGGGGTTACCAGCCCCAGCATTTT TRBJ1-5 TRBD1 . TRBV10-3
CASSLTGQYNSPLHF TGCGCCAGCAGCTTGACTGGACAGTATAATTCACCCCTCCACTTT TRBJ1-6 . once TRBV5-1
CASSHFYGTQNTEAFF TGTGCCAGCAGCCATTTTTACGGGACTCAGAACACTGAAGCTTTCTTT TRBJ1-1 . . TRBV14
CASTPWTGNLGNTEAFF TGTGCCAGTACCCCCTGGACAGGGAATTTGGGGAACACTGAAGCTTTCTTT TRBJ1-1 TRBD1 . TRBV19
CASSQDGARAGAITDTQYF TGTGCCAGCAGCCAAGATGGGGCCCGTGCGGGGGCGATCACAGATACGCAGTATTTT TRBJ2-3 . . TRBV14
CSARSTDTQYF TGCAGTGCTCGTTCCACAGATACGCAGTATTTT TRBJ2-3 . . TRBV20-1
CSVTRDTFTYEQYF TGCAGCGTCACCCGGGACACCTTTACCTACGAGCAGTACTTC TRBJ2-7 . . TRBV29-1
CATSEGVVETQYF TGTGCCACCAGCGAGGGGGTGGTAGAGACCCAGTACTTC TRBJ2-5 . . TRBV18
CASSVAPGGWYEQYF TGTGCCAGCAGCGTAGCTCCAGGGGGCTGGTACGAGCAGTACTTC TRBJ2-7 TRBD1 few TRBV9
CASSPPGQGETQYF TGTGCCAGCTCACCTCCGGGACAGGGGGAGACCCAGTACTTC TRBJ2-5 TRBD1 . TRBV18
CASSQPGAGETQYF TGCGCCAGCAGCCAGCCAGGGGCAGGGGAGACCCAGTACTTC TRBJ2-5 . . TRBV4-1